This T cell receptor (beta chain) was profiled in a study of shared clonotypes between healthy human individuals. Trimming removed 5 bases from V and 9 bases from J, with 11 bases in between. From germline, CDR1 is MDHEN and CDR2 SYDVKM. This CDR3 contains 11 residues. From CD4+ cells came CD45RA+ naive and CD45RA-negative memory subsets. Authors' data handling: ImmunoSEQ supplied junction-only sequences lacking quality scores, so filtering was different. Sequencing used immunoSEQ multiplex PCR; TCRdb keeps in-frame clones, though not all of them. V, J and clone size were drawn from that table, and D and trimming were deduced from the DNA. The sample holds 1 million to 1.2 million clones, about 80% seen once. This clone was recorded many times.

The receptor's source is a man aged 18 to 35 in good health. Some clones in this sample may be carry-over from other donors' samples. The chain combines TRBV28 with TRBJ2-7; D unresolved. The specimen sequenced was memory CD4+ T cells from PBMCs. Subset of the sample: CD45RA-negative fraction. CDR3 sequence (DNA): TGTGCCAGCAGTGTGTGGTGGGGGCAGTACTTC. This translates into CASSVWWGQYF.